Listed below are T cell receptor beta chains from one sample, sequenced in a study of control samples from healthy donors and cancer patients. The method was immunoSEQ multiplex PCR; TCRdb's version includes in-frame clones alone and lacks a portion of them. Of some 96,000 clones in the sample, over 75% were seen once. The material sequenced was blood. These receptors all stem from a woman in her fifties or sixties in good health. Each CDR3 is given with its conserved first and last residue. The D gene is left open where the match is weak. The size of a clone is reported for some rows only, either as once, few or many, or as a class for expanded clones.

abundance,v_gene,d_gene,j_gene,CDR3nt,CDR3aa
.,TRBV27,.,TRBJ2-1,TGTGCCAGCAGTTTACCTCCAGGGGGGAATGAGCAGTTCTTC,CASSLPPGGNEQFF
.,TRBV18,TRBD1,TRBJ1-6,TGTGCCAGCTCACTTGACAGGGGGCTGATGAATTCACCCCTCCACTTT,CASSLDRGLMNSPLHF
once,TRBV27,TRBD1,TRBJ1-6,TGTGCCAGCAGTATCATCGGGACAGCCAATTCACCCCTCCACTTT,CASSIIGTANSPLHF
.,TRBV3-1/TRBV3-2,.,TRBJ1-4,TGTGCCAGCAGCCAGAGCCCGACCCCGGAAAAACTGTTTTTT,CASSQSPTPEKLFF
many,TRBV6-2/TRBV6-3,TRBD2,TRBJ2-7,TGTGCCAGCAGCGACCCGGGACTAGGCAACGGGTACGAGCAGTACTTC,CASSDPGLGNGYEQYF
.,TRBV18,.,TRBJ1-2,TGTGCCAGCTCACCACCTCTCCCCTTTGTAAACTATGGCTACACCTTC,CASSPPLPFVNYGYTF
few,TRBV5-4,.,TRBJ1-2,TGTGCCAGCAGCTTGGCCGGGGACTATGGCTACACCTTC,CASSLAGDYGYTF
.,TRBV5-6,.,TRBJ1-1,TGTGCCAGCAGCTTGATTCGGGGTACGAGCACTGAAGCTTTCTTT,CASSLIRGTSTEAFF
.,TRBV7-3,.,TRBJ2-1,TGTGCCAGCAGCCGTACCGGGGGAAATAACAATGAGCAGTTCTTC,CASSRTGGNNNEQFF
.,TRBV7-3,.,TRBJ2-2,TGTGCCAGCAGCTTAAGATCGGGTGTGTCGAACACCGGGGAGCTGTTTTTT,CASSLRSGVSNTGELFF
.,TRBV7-9,.,TRBJ2-6,TGTGCCAGCACCAGGGGAGGGTCGAGCTCTGGGGCCAACGTCCTGACTTTC,CASTRGGSSSGANVLTF
.,TRBV11-2,.,TRBJ2-1,TGTGCCAGCAGCTTAGTCCTAGCACGATACAATGAGCAGTTCTTC,CASSLVLARYNEQFF
.,TRBV11-3,.,TRBJ2-1,TGTGCCAGCAGCCCAAGATCCACTTCCCTTGGGTACAATGAGCAGTTCTTC,CASSPRSTSLGYNEQFF
.,TRBV2,TRBD1,TRBJ1-2,TGTGCCAGCGGGAGGACAGGGGAAAGCTATGGCTACACCTTC,CASGRTGESYGYTF
.,TRBV4-3,.,TRBJ2-5,TGCGCCAGCAGCCGGCGTGAAGGGCTCAAAGAGACCCAGTACTTC,CASSRREGLKETQYF
.,TRBV11-2,TRBD1,TRBJ1-6,TGTGCCAGCAGCTTAGGGGGACAGTATAATTCACCCCTCCACTTT,CASSLGGQYNSPLHF
.,TRBV11-2,TRBD2,TRBJ2-1,TGTGCCAGCATGCCGGGGGGAGGGAGGGTGCAGTTCTTC,CASMPGGGRVQFF
.,TRBV12-5,.,TRBJ1-4,TGTGCTAGTGGTTTAGATCCTAGGAGGGAAAAACTGTTTTTT,CASGLDPRREKLFF
.,TRBV3-1/TRBV3-2,.,TRBJ1-2,TGTGCCAGCAGCCAAGGTCCTGGAGGTCGGAGGTATGGCTACACCTTC,CASSQGPGGRRYGYTF
.,TRBV18,.,TRBJ1-3,TGTGCCAGCTCACCCGCGCCTCCTGGAAACACCATATATTTT,CASSPAPPGNTIYF
.,TRBV19,.,TRBJ2-7,TGTGCCAGTAGCGAGGGGGGCCTGAACGAGCAGTACTTC,CASSEGGLNEQYF
.,TRBV2,.,TRBJ1-6,TGTGCCAGCAGTTCCGATGTCCAGAGAGTATTACCCCTCCACTTT,CASSSDVQRVLPLHF
.,TRBV30,.,TRBJ1-4,TGTGCCTGGAGTGTAAGGACCCGGGGTAATGAAAAACTGTTTTTT,CAWSVRTRGNEKLFF
.,TRBV4-2,.,TRBJ2-5,TGTGCCAGCAGCCCCGAAGCAGGTGGGGCCCAAGAGACCCAGTACTTC,CASSPEAGGAQETQYF
.,TRBV7-3,.,TRBJ2-1,TGTGCCAGCAGCTTAACTGCGGGTGAGCAGTTCTTC,CASSLTAGEQFF
.,TRBV11-2,.,TRBJ1-2,TGTGCCAGCAGCTCCCCCAAGGTGGGTGGCTACACCTTC,CASSSPKVGGYTF
.,TRBV11-2,TRBD2,TRBJ2-5,TGTGCCAGCAGCTTGTTCCCAAAGATAGCGGGAGCTGCCGAGACCCAGTACTTC,CASSLFPKIAGAAETQYF
.,TRBV15,TRBD2,TRBJ2-3,TGTGCCACCGGGCTGGGTCTAGCGGGGGTATTGCACGCAGATACGCAGTATTTT,CATGLGLAGVLHADTQYF
.,TRBV5-1,.,TRBJ2-7,TGCGCCAGCAGCTTGGGGTACGGTGACCCCGGAGCCTACGAGCAGTACTTC,CASSLGYGDPGAYEQYF
.,TRBV6-5,TRBD2,TRBJ2-3,TGTGCCAGTAAGACTAGCGGGACCACAGATACGCAGTATTTT,CASKTSGTTDTQYF
.,TRBV2,.,TRBJ2-6,TGTGCCAGCAGCTCTGGGGCCAACGTCCTGACTTTC,CASSSGANVLTF
.,TRBV27,.,TRBJ1-2,TGTGCCAGCAGGACAGTAGGGACCGGCGGCTATGGCTACACCTTC,CASRTVGTGGYGYTF
.,TRBV24-1,TRBD2,TRBJ2-1,TGTGCCACCAGTGCGCGACAGGGGGCTACTAGCGGGAGGGGGAATGAGCAGTTCTTC,CATSARQGATSGRGNEQFF
once,TRBV27,.,TRBJ1-1,TGTGCCAGCAGTTTATTGAAGGGAAGAGAACCTGAAGCTTTCTTT,CASSLLKGREPEAFF
.,TRBV7-3,TRBD2,TRBJ2-3,TGTGCCAGCAGCTTCGGTAGCGGGGGGCAAGGAGATACGCAGTATTTT,CASSFGSGGQGDTQYF
.,TRBV6-4,.,TRBJ1-5,TGTGCCAGCAGTGAAAATCAGCCCCAGCATTTT,CASSENQPQHF
.,TRBV5-1,.,TRBJ1-1,TGCGCCAGCAGCTTGGTCCCGGGAGGGCAAACGGCTTTCTTT,CASSLVPGGQTAFF
.,TRBV7-2,.,TRBJ2-1,TGTGCCAGCAGCTTAGGGGGGGCTAGCGGCAATGAGCAGTTCTTC,CASSLGGASGNEQFF
.,TRBV6-2/TRBV6-3,.,TRBJ1-1,TGTGCCAGCAGTTACTCAGGGGCTGGTACTGAAGCTTTCTTT,CASSYSGAGTEAFF
.,TRBV7-8,.,TRBJ2-7,TGTGCCAGCAGCTTAGGAGCAGGGAGGGAGCAGTACTTC,CASSLGAGREQYF
.,TRBV5-1,.,TRBJ2-1,TGCGCCAGCAAAACGGGGGCCAGCTACAATGAGCAGTTCTTC,CASKTGASYNEQFF
.,TRBV3-1/TRBV3-2,.,TRBJ2-4,TGTGCCAGCAGCCTAGGTTTTATTGGGGTCATTCAGTACTTC,CASSLGFIGVIQYF
.,TRBV19,.,TRBJ1-1,TGTGCCAGTTACCGGGACCCTGAGAACACTGAAGCTTTCTTT,CASYRDPENTEAFF
.,TRBV9,.,TRBJ1-4,TGTGCCAGCAGCGCCAGGGACAAACTGGAAAAACTGTTTTTT,CASSARDKLEKLFF
.,TRBV19,.,TRBJ1-5,TGTGCCAGTCTTCCGGCGGTTACTAGCAATCAGCCCCAGCATTTT,CASLPAVTSNQPQHF
.,TRBV7-2,.,TRBJ1-2,TGTGCCAGCAGCCCGAGACGGACTGCTAACTATGGCTACACCTTC,CASSPRRTANYGYTF
.,TRBV7-9,.,TRBJ1-1,TGTGCCAGCAGCTTAGCGAGTTGGGGGTCCACTGAAGCTTTCTTT,CASSLASWGSTEAFF
.,TRBV12-3/TRBV12-4,TRBD1,TRBJ1-2,TGTGTCAGCACCAGGACAGGGCATGGCTACACCTTC,CVSTRTGHGYTF
.,TRBV10-2,.,TRBJ2-1,TGCGCCAGCATGTTCGGGCCATACAATGAGCAGTTCTTC,CASMFGPYNEQFF
.,TRBV14,.,TRBJ2-6,TGTGCCAGCAGCCAAGAGCAATGGGGCTCTGGGGCCAACGTCCTGACTTTC,CASSQEQWGSGANVLTF
.,TRBV15,TRBD2,TRBJ2-1,TGTGCCACCAGCAGGATGACTAGCAGCCCATACAATGAGCAGTTCTTC,CATSRMTSSPYNEQFF
.,TRBV3-1/TRBV3-2,.,TRBJ2-1,TGTGCCAGCAGCGAGCAGGGGGGCCGCGAGCAGTTCTTC,CASSEQGGREQFF
once,TRBV5-1,.,TRBJ1-6,TGCGCCAGCAGCTTGGGTGATGGGGGTAATAATTCACCCCTCCACTTT,CASSLGDGGNNSPLHF
.,TRBV20-1,.,TRBJ1-1,TGCAGTGCTAGTGTGAGCCCTGAAGCTTTCTTT,CSASVSPEAFF
.,TRBV4-3,TRBD2,TRBJ2-1,TGCGCCAGCAGCCAAGAACTAGCGGGTTACAATGAGCAGTTCTTC,CASSQELAGYNEQFF
.,TRBV19,.,TRBJ1-3,TGTGCCAGTAGTATGTGGGGTGCTTTGCGAGGAAACACCATATATTTT,CASSMWGALRGNTIYF
.,TRBV29-1,.,TRBJ2-7,TGCAGCGTCCCCGTCCGAACCCCATTCTCCTACGAGCAGTACTTC,CSVPVRTPFSYEQYF
.,TRBV4-2,TRBD2,TRBJ2-7,TGTGCCAGCAGCCGCGGGGGGGACAGCTCCTACGAGCAGTACTTC,CASSRGGDSSYEQYF
.,TRBV7-9,TRBD1,TRBJ2-7,TGTGCCAGCAGCCCTGGACAGGGGATTTCCTACGAGCAGTACTTC,CASSPGQGISYEQYF
.,TRBV27,.,TRBJ1-1,TGTGCCAGCAGTTCTCTCCCCTACAGGAACACTGAAGCTTTCTTT,CASSSLPYRNTEAFF